Included here is one T cell receptor beta chain sequence, with context. Its antigen remains unknown. The germline V gene encodes CDR1 SGHDT and CDR2 YYEEEE. There are 15 residues in the CDR3. V shed 1 base and J shed 3 bases, with 11 bases lying between them. The data originate from a study of cytomegalovirus exposure and HLA in healthy donors. In the PCR, 60 Vbeta and 13 Jbeta primers were used. TCRdb keeps only in-frame clones here, not all; method: immunoSEQ multiplex PCR. This sample has 150,000 or so clones, with 60% to 80% found just once. Study observations and caveats: The authors later found TCR association rates varying by HLA locus, with DRB1 most and HLA-C fewest. About 90% or about 30% of the time was how often most TCR beta V segments were productive, according to an earlier analysis.

The TCR sequence derives from a woman between 50 and 59 years old in good health and CMV-seropositive. The sample was PBMCs. The V gene is TRBV5-6, the J gene TRBJ1-5; no reliable D call. This CDR3 reads CASSLLGEINQPQHF. CDR3 nucleotide sequence: TGTGCCAGCAGCTTGTTGGGAGAGATCAATCAGCCCCAGCATTTT.